The T cell receptor (beta chain) described here comes from a study of vaccination effects on CD4 cells after COVID-19. Study information: After the second dose, samples were taken at median day 72.

With regard to this clone: Its antigen is not known.

Germline V CDR1 and CDR2: MNHNS, SASEGT. The V end was cut by 2 bases, the J end by 4 bases, with 3 bases between. The CDR3 length is 12 residues. Ahead of sequencing, the ViraFEST assay grew antigen-specific CD4+ T cells using viral peptide pools. Isolation of CD4+ T cells took place after 10 days of culture. All study participants received two doses of BNT162b2 or mRNA-1273 vaccine. Some clones are missing from TCRdb's copy, which holds only in-frame ones; the method was immunoSEQ multiplex PCR. Among roughly 24,000 clones listed, 55% to 85% were seen once. The sample in question was CD4+ T cells from PBMCs cultured with HCoV-NL63 spike peptides, obtained after COVID-19 vaccination. The sequence was collected from a human donor who received a COVID-19 vaccine. The chain joins TRBV6-1 to TRBJ1-5; D uncertain. The CDR3 bases are TGTGCCAGCAGTGAATCAAATCAGCCCCAGCATTTT. This sequence encodes CASSESNQPQHF.